This TCR beta chain is from a study of immune evolution from preneoplasia to lung adenocarcinoma. About the study: HLA loss of heterozygosity: over 5.5% AIS, less than 18% MIA, roughly 30% ADC, none AAH.

Looked up from germline, CDR1 is SGHTA and CDR2 is FQGNSA. The V gene lost 6 bases and the J gene lost 6 bases, with 12 bases spanning the gap. The CDR3 runs to 13 residues. Histologic diagnosis was independently verified by two lung pathologists. TCRdb's table, derived via immunoSEQ multiplex PCR, lists solely in-frame clones and lacks some. This sample has 15,000 to 20,000 clones, with 75% to 90% found just once. The rearrangement uses TRBV7-2 and TRBJ2-1, with unresolved D. The source material was FFPE invasive lung adenocarcinoma tissue. The receptor's source is a person aged 70 to 79 with invasive lung adenocarcinoma. The CDR3 reads CASREGPLNEQFF. In nucleotides, the CDR3 is TGTGCCAGCAGGGAAGGCCCCCTCAATGAGCAGTTCTTC.